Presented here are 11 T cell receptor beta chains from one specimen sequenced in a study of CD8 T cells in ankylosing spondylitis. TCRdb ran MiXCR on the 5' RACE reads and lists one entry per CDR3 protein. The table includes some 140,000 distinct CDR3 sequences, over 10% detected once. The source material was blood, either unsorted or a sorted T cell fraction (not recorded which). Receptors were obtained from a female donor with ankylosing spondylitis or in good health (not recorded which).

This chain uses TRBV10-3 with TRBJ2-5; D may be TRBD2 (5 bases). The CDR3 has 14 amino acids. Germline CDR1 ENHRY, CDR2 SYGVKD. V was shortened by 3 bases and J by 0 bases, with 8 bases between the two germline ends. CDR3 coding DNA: TGTGCCATCAGTGAAGGAGGAAACCAAGAGACCCAGTACTTC. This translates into CAISEGGNQETQYF.

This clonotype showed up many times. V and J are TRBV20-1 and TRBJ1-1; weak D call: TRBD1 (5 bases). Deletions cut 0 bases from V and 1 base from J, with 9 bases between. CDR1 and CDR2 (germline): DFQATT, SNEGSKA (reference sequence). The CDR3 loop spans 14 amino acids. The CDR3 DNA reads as TGCAGTGCTAGAGATTCGGGACGGAACACTGAAGCTTTCTTT. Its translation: CSARDSGRNTEAFF.

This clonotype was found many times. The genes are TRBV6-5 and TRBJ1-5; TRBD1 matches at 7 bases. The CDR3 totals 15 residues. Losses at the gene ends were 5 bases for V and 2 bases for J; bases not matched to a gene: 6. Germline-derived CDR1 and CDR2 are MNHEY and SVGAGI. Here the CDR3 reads CASSLHDRGNQPQHF. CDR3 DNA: TGTGCCAGCAGTCTACATGACAGGGGCAATCAGCCCCAGCATTTT.

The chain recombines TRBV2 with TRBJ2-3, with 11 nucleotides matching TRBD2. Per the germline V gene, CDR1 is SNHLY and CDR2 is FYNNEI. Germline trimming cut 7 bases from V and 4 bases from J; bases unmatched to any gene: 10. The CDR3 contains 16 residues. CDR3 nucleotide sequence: TGTGCCAGCAAGCTCCTAGCGGGGGGCTACGCAGATACGCAGTATTTT. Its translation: CASKLLAGGYADTQYF.

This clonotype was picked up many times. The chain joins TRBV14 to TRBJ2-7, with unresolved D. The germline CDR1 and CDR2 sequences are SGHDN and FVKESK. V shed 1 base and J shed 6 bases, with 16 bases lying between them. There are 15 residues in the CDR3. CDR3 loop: CASSQVTRNFREQYF. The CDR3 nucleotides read TGTGCCAGCAGCCAAGTAACAAGGAACTTTCGCGAGCAGTACTTC. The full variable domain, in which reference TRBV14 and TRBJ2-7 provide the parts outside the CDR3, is EAGVTQFPSHSVIEKGQTVTLRCDPISGHDNLYWYRRVMGKEIKFLLHFVKESKQDESGMPNNRFLAERTGGTYSTLKVQPAELEDSGVYFCASSQVTRNFREQYFGPGTRLTVT.

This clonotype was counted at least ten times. The DNA of the CDR3 is TGTGCCAGCACGGACAGCCCCACTGAAGCTTTCTTT. Amino acid sequence: CASTDSPTEAFF. This sequence joins TRBV6-6 and TRBJ1-1; D is perhaps TRBD1 (6 bases). This CDR3 region has 12 residues. Germline lookup yields CDR1 MNHNY and CDR2 SVGAGI (reference sequence). V was clipped by 7 bases and J by 4 bases, with 10 bases between them.

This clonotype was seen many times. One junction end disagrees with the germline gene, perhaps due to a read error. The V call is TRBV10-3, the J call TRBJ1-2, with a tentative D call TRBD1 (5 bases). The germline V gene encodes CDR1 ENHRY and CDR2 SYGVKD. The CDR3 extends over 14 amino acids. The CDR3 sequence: CAISEPRGVFGYPF. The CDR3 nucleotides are TGTGCCATCAGTGAACCGAGGGGAGTCTTTGGCTACCCCTTC.

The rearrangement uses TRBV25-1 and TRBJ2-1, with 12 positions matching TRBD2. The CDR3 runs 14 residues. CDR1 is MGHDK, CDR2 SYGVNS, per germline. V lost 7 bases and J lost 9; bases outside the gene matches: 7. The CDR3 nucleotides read TGTGCCAGCATGGGACTAGCGGGCGTGTCTGAGCAGTTCTTC. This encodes CASMGLAGVSEQFF. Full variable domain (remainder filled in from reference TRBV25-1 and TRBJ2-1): EADIYQTPRYLVIGTGKKITLECSQTMGHDKMYWYQQDPGMELHLIHYSYGVNSTEKGDLSSESTVSRIRTEHFPLTLESARPSHTSQYLCASMGLAGVSEQFFGPGTRLTVL.

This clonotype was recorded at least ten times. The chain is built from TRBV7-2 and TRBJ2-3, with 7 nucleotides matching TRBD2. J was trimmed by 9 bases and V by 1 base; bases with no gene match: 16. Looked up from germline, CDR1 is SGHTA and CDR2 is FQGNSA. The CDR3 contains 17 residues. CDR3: CASSLVGGGSGRTTQYF. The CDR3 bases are TGTGCCAGCAGCTTAGTAGGTGGCGGGAGTGGCCGAACGACGCAGTATTTT.

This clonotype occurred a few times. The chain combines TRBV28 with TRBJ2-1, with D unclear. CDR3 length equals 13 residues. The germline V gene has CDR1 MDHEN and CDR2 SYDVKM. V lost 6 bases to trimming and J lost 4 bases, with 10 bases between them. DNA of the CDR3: TGTGCCAGCAGCCCGCCTAGGTACAATGAGCAGTTCTTC. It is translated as CASSPPRYNEQFF.

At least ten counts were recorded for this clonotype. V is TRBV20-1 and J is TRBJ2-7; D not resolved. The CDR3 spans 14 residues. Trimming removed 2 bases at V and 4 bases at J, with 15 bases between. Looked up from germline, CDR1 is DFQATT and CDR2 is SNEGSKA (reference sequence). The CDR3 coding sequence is TGCAGTGCTAGAATCGCGGACCTGCCTTACGAGCAGTACTTC. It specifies CSARIADLPYEQYF.